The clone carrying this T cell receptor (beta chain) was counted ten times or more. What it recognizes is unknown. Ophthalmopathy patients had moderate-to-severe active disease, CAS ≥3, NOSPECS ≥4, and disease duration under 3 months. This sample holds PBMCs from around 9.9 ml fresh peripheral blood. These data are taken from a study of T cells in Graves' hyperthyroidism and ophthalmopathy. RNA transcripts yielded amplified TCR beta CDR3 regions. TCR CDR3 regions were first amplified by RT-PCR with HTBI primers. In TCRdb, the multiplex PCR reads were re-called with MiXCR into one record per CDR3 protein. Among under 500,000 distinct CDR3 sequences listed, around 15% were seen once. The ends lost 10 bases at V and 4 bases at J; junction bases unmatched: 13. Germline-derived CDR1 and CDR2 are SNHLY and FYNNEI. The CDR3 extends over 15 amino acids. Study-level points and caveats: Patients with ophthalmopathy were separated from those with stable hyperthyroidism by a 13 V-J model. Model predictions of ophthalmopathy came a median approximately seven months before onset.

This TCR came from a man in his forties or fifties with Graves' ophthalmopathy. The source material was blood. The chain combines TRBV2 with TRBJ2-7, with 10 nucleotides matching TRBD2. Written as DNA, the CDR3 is TGTGCCACCTTGCCCTCGCTAGCGGGAGCGTACGAGCAGTACTTC. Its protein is CATLPSLAGAYEQYF.